The 21 T cell receptor beta chains in this list originate from one sample, sequenced in a study of cytomegalovirus exposure and HLA in healthy donors. The PCR used 60 Vbeta and 13 Jbeta primers. Generated by immunoSEQ multiplex PCR, the TCRdb table keeps only in-frame clones and is missing some. The table lists roughly 78,000 clones. The source material was PBMCs. These receptors were collected from a boy younger than 18 in good health and CMV-seronegative.

The chain employs TRBV5-1 and TRBJ2-7; 12 positions agree with TRBD2. Germline V CDR1 and CDR2: SGHRS, YFSETQ. CDR3 length: 16 residues. V dropped 4 bases and J dropped 1; count of bases not matched to a gene: 6. CDR3 coding DNA: TGCGCCAGCAGCCTGCGGACTAGCGGGATGTCCTACGAGCAGTACTTC. Protein: CASSLRTSGMSYEQYF.

The chain combines TRBV5-1 with TRBJ1-5, with 12 positions matching TRBD1. The V gene's germline CDR1 is SGHRS and CDR2 YFSETQ. V lost 0 bases to trimming and J lost 6 bases; unmatched junction nucleotides: 4. This CDR3 comprises 16 residues. The CDR3 nucleotides read TGCGCCAGCAGCTTGGAGGGGACAGGGGGCACTCAGCCCCAGCATTTT. Its protein product is CASSLEGTGGTQPQHF.

The genes are TRBV5-1 and TRBJ2-3, with 8 positions matching TRBD2. The germline V gene has CDR1 SGHRS and CDR2 YFSETQ. With V trimmed by 1 base and J by 4 bases, 2 bases remained unmatched. This CDR3 comprises 14 residues. CDR3 sequence: CASSLTGGADTQYF. The CDR3 bases are TGCGCCAGCAGCTTGACGGGGGGGGCAGATACGCAGTATTTT.

CDR3 in DNA: TGTGCCAGCAGCCAAGATTGGGACTATCAGAAGACCCAGTACTTC. It translates to CASSQDWDYQKTQYF. The chain uses TRBV4-2 and TRBJ2-5, with 7 nucleotides matching TRBD2. This CDR3 has 15 amino acids. Trimming at V came to 0 bases and at J to 6 bases, leaving 7 bases not matched to a gene. Germline CDR1 is LGHNA and CDR2 is YNFKEQ.

This chain uses TRBV9 with TRBJ2-6; the D is unclear. There are 14 residues in the CDR3. Germline CDR1 reads SGDLS; CDR2 reads YYNGEE. V was trimmed by 0 bases and J by 11 bases, leaving 12 bases between them. As DNA, the CDR3 is TGTGCCAGCAGCGTAGACAGTTTCTCGTACGTCCTGACTTTC. Translating it yields CASSVDSFSYVLTF.

The CDR3 loop reads CASSLGSGSFTDTQYF. The CDR3 region has the DNA TGTGCCAGCAGCTTGGGAAGCGGGAGTTTCACAGATACGCAGTATTTT. The rearrangement uses TRBV5-6 and TRBJ2-3; 8 bases line up with TRBD2. V lost 0 bases and J lost 2; bases outside the gene matches: 5. The germline V gene encodes CDR1 SGHDT and CDR2 YYEEEE. The CDR3 runs 16 residues.

The rearrangement joins TRBV28 to TRBJ1-5; the D is unclear. CDR3 length: 15 amino acids. V was cut by 6 bases and J by 4 bases, with 16 bases left in between. Germline V gene sequence: CDR1 MDHEN, CDR2 SYDVKM. The CDR3 DNA reads TGTGCCAGCAGACAAGGAGGAGCCGTGAATCAGCCCCAGCATTTT. Translating gives CASRQGGAVNQPQHF.

The chain uses TRBV19 and TRBJ1-2; 11 nucleotides line up with TRBD1. The CDR3 extends over 17 amino acids. Looked up from germline, CDR1 is LNHDA and CDR2 is SQIVND (reference sequence). V gave up 7 bases and J gave up 0 bases; unmatched junction bases: 10. CDR3 sequence reads: CASNNRDRGTTNYGYTF. DNA for the CDR3: TGTGCCAGTAATAACCGGGACAGGGGGACGACTAACTATGGCTACACCTTC.

The genes are TRBV6-6 and TRBJ1-1, with 11 bases matching TRBD1. Trimming at V came to 7 bases and at J to 5 bases, leaving 9 bases not matched to a gene. The CDR3 consists of 15 residues. Germline V CDR1 and CDR2: MNHNY, SVGAGI (reference sequence). CDR3 in DNA: TGTGCCAGCATCGGGACAGGGGGGTTAAGGACTGAAGCTTTCTTT. As protein: CASIGTGGLRTEAFF.

The chain combines TRBV5-1 with TRBJ2-7, with 10 bases lining up with TRBD1. The CDR3 contains 17 residues. Trimming took 1 base from V and 2 from J; bases not matched to a gene: 9. The germline CDR1 and CDR2 sequences are SGHRS and YFSETQ. The CDR3 nucleotides read TGCGCCAGCAGCTTGCCTACCACCGGGACAGGGGCCTACGAGCAGTACTTC. This sequence encodes CASSLPTTGTGAYEQYF.

The chain uses TRBV2 and TRBJ2-7; tentatively, D is TRBD1 (6 bases). V was trimmed by 5 bases and J by 2 bases, leaving 16 bases between them. Germline assignment: CDR1 SNHLY and CDR2 FYNNEI. The CDR3 is made up of 15 amino acids. CDR3 sequence: CASSITGRYTYEQYF. The CDR3 DNA sequence: TGTGCCAGCAGTATTACAGGGAGATATACCTACGAGCAGTACTTC.

The V gene is TRBV11-2, the J gene TRBJ2-7, with D perhaps matching TRBD1 (5 bases). The germline CDR1 and CDR2 sequences are SGHAT and FQNNGV. V was trimmed by 4 bases and J by 3 bases, leaving 19 bases between them. The CDR3 is 16 amino acids. CDR3 sequence: CASSSLRVRPDYEQYF. In nucleotides, the CDR3 is TGTGCCAGCAGCTCTCTCAGGGTTCGGCCCGACTACGAGCAGTACTTC.

The chain combines TRBV30 with TRBJ1-2; 8 nucleotides line up with TRBD1. This CDR3 has 13 amino acids. The junction had 3 bases not matched to a gene; V was cut back by 4 bases and J by 2 bases. Germline CDR1 is GTSNPN and CDR2 is SVGIG (reference sequence). The CDR3 bases are TGTGCCTGGAAGGGACAGGCGAACTATGGCTACACCTTC. Translation gives CAWKGQANYGYTF.

The chain couples TRBV5-1 to TRBJ1-1; 8 bases are a match to TRBD1. The ends lost 3 bases at V and 8 bases at J; junction bases unmatched: 9. The CDR3 totals 14 residues. CDR1 and CDR2 from the germline V gene are SGHRS and YFSETQ. The chain's CDR3 is CASSSQGAPFEAFF. CDR3 coding DNA: TGCGCCAGCAGCTCTCAGGGGGCGCCTTTCGAAGCTTTCTTT. The full variable domain, with the rest looked up from reference TRBV5-1 and TRBJ1-1, is KAGVTQTPRYLIKTRGQQVTLSCSPISGHRSVSWYQQTPGQGLQFLFEYFSETQRNKGNFPGRFSGRQFSNSRSEMNVSTLELGDSALYLCASSSQGAPFEAFFGQGTRLTVV.

The V and J genes are TRBV7-6 and TRBJ2-7; 7 nucleotides agree with TRBD1. Per germline, CDR1 SGHVS and CDR2 FNYEAQ. This CDR3 region has 14 residues. The V and J ends lost 5 bases and 2 bases, in that order; junction bases with no gene match: 6. DNA for the CDR3: TGTGCCAGCAGCCTCGGTGGGACAGCCTACGAGCAGTACTTC. Its protein is CASSLGGTAYEQYF.

CDR3 bases: TGTGCCAGCAGCTCCAGGGCTAACACTGAAGCTTTCTTT. Amino acids: CASSSRANTEAFF. This chain connects TRBV5-4 to TRBJ1-1, with D possibly TRBD1 on 5 matching bases. Trimming left V 3 bases short and J 2 bases short, with 8 bases between. The germline CDR1 and CDR2 sequences are SGHNT and YYREEE (reference sequence). The CDR3 consists of 13 residues.

DNA for the CDR3: TGTGCCAGCTCACCCGACGCGGGATCGTCCTACGAGCAGTACTTC. Encoded protein: CASSPDAGSSYEQYF. The J gene is TRBJ2-7, the V gene TRBV18, with a weak D call TRBD2 (6 bases). V was trimmed by 3 bases and J by 1 base, leaving 13 bases between them. The CDR3 runs 15 residues. The germline CDR1 and CDR2 sequences are KGHSH and LQKENI.

The chain couples TRBV5-1 to TRBJ1-2, with 11 nucleotides matching TRBD1. The trim removed 3 bases at V and 4 bases at J, leaving 11 bases unmatched. The germline CDR1 and CDR2 sequences are SGHRS and YFSETQ. The CDR3 has 17 amino acids. CDR3 in amino acids: CASSWGRTGGSGYGYTF. CDR3 sequence (DNA): TGCGCCAGCAGCTGGGGGCGGACAGGGGGCTCCGGCTATGGCTACACCTTC.

This chain connects TRBV5-1 to TRBJ2-3; 11 bases align to TRBD2. Germline loops: CDR1 SGHRS, CDR2 YFSETQ. J gave up 0 bases and V 0 bases, and 9 bases lay outside the gene matches. This CDR3 has 19 residues. The chain's CDR3 is CASSLAGSGRALSTDTQYF. Written as DNA, the CDR3 is TGCGCCAGCAGCTTGGCCGGTAGCGGGAGGGCTCTGAGCACAGATACGCAGTATTTT.

V usage is TRBV25-1 and J usage is TRBJ1-1, with D possibly being TRBD1 (5 bases). The CDR3 covers 13 residues. Trimming shortened V by 2 bases and J by 3 bases, and 7 bases separated the two germline ends. Germline V gene data show CDR1 as MGHDK and CDR2 as SYGVNS. CDR3: CASSEGRDTEAFF. For the CDR3, the DNA is TGTGCCAGCAGTGAAGGCAGGGACACTGAAGCTTTCTTT.

The V gene is TRBV15, the J gene TRBJ1-1, with 7 bases matching TRBD1. CDR1 and CDR2 from the germline V gene are LNHNV and YYDKDF (reference sequence). This CDR3 has 14 residues. The J segment lost 2 bases and the V segment lost 4 bases, leaving 4 bases of the junction unmatched. CDR3 in DNA: TGTGCCACCAGCATAAGACAGGGAAACACTGAAGCTTTCTTT. The encoded protein is CATSIRQGNTEAFF.